Each of the 23 T cell receptor beta chains below was sequenced from the same sample in a study of shared clonotypes between healthy human individuals. TCRdb's table, derived via immunoSEQ multiplex PCR, lists solely in-frame clones and lacks some. The profile shows about 480,000 clones, 60% to 80% of them singletons. The specimen was PBMCs. Source of these receptors: a middle-aged woman in good health. Some clones in this sample may be carry-over from other donors' samples.

The CDR3 coding sequence is TGTGCCAGCAGCTCAGGGGGCGTAACAGATACGCAGTATTTT. Translating gives CASSSGGVTDTQYF. The chain employs TRBV6-4 and TRBJ2-3; the match to TRBD1 covers 8 bases. J lost 3 bases, V lost 6 bases, and 5 bases had no gene match. Germline V gives CDR1 MRHNA, CDR2 SNTAGT. CDR3 length: 14 residues.

The CDR3 loop reads CASSSRGLNTEAFF. CDR3 in DNA: TGTGCCAGCAGCTCCCGGGGCTTGAACACTGAAGCTTTCTTT. The rearrangement uses TRBV5-6 and TRBJ1-1; D perhaps matches TRBD1 (5 bases). Germline assignment: CDR1 SGHDT and CDR2 YYEEEE. V lost 3 bases, J lost 0 bases, and 9 bases lay in between. This CDR3 spans 14 amino acids.

The rearrangement joins TRBV2 to TRBJ2-7; 10 bases match TRBD1. The CDR3 length is 15 residues. Germline lookup yields CDR1 SNHLY and CDR2 FYNNEI. The trim removed 3 bases at V and 3 bases at J, leaving 5 bases unmatched. CDR3 in DNA: TGTGCCAGCAGTGACCGGGACAGGGGTGGCTACGAGCAGTACTTC. Translated, it gives CASSDRDRGGYEQYF.

The rearrangement links TRBV4-1 to TRBJ1-4, with D maybe TRBD1 (5 bases). Per the germline V gene, CDR1 is MGHRA and CDR2 is YSYEKL. CDR3 length equals 15 residues. Trimming removed 4 bases from V and 4 bases from J, with 13 bases in between. The CDR3, as DNA: TGCGCCAGCAGCCCGCGGACACCGTATAATGAAAAACTGTTTTTT. This translates into CASSPRTPYNEKLFF.

In this sample, this clone turned up a few times. This chain connects TRBV30 to TRBJ1-1; D uncertain. This CDR3 has 13 residues. V was shortened by 0 bases and J by 1 base, with 6 bases between the two germline ends. The germline V gene encodes CDR1 GTSNPN and CDR2 SVGIG (reference sequence). CDR3: CAWSVLENTEAFF. CDR3 coding DNA: TGTGCCTGGAGTGTACTGGAGAACACTGAAGCTTTCTTT.

This clone has only a few counts. Other DNA variants within this sample encode the same CDR3. The chain has TRBV19 and TRBJ2-2; a weak D match, TRBD1 (5 bases). The germline V and J ends were trimmed by 6 bases and 0 bases, with 11 bases remaining between them. Germline assignment: CDR1 LNHDA and CDR2 SQIVND (reference sequence). The CDR3 is made up of 15 amino acids. The CDR3 is CASRAGQTNTGELFF. The DNA for the CDR3 is TGTGCCAGTAGGGCAGGGCAGACGAACACCGGGGAGCTGTTTTTT.

The rearrangement links TRBV7-8 to TRBJ2-5; 7 nucleotides match TRBD2. V gave up 5 bases and J gave up 6 bases; unmatched junction bases: 12. There are 15 residues in the CDR3. The germline gives CDR1 SGHVS, CDR2 FQNEAQ. The CDR3 here is CASSEGRAIPQTQYF. In DNA form, the CDR3 reads TGTGCCAGCAGCGAGGGGAGGGCTATCCCTCAGACCCAGTACTTC.

The gene calls are TRBV5-5 and TRBJ1-1, with 10 bases that match TRBD1. V shed 0 bases, J shed 4 bases, and the junction held 9 bases outside the gene matches. Germline-derived CDR1 and CDR2 are SGHKS and YYEKEE (reference sequence). This CDR3 comprises 17 residues. The DNA for the CDR3 is TGTGCCAGCAGCTTGGTTTTCCCAGGGGACAGGGGCACTGAAGCTTTCTTT. This encodes CASSLVFPGDRGTEAFF.

In regard to this clone: An end of the junction differs from the germline gene, which may be a read error. The chain uses TRBV15 and TRBJ2-4, with D unclear. From germline, CDR1 is LNHNV and CDR2 YYDKDF (reference sequence). The CDR3 sequence is 15 residues long. The CDR3 region has the DNA TGTGCCACCGGCAGAGATCGAGGTGGCCAAAACATTCAGTACTTC. Translating it yields CATGRDRGGQNIQYF.

The chain links TRBV27 to TRBJ2-7; D may be TRBD2 (5 bases). Trimming cost V 5 bases and J 6 bases, with 14 bases left between them. The CDR3 loop spans 13 amino acids. The germline V gene has CDR1 MNHEY and CDR2 SMNVEV (reference sequence). CDR3 DNA: TGTGCCAGCAGTGTAACTAGTTTAGGCGAGCAGTACTTC. Its translation is CASSVTSLGEQYF.

The rearrangement links TRBV6-5 to TRBJ1-1; possible D gene TRBD1, 5 bases. This CDR3 region has 12 residues. Trimming left V 7 bases short and J 6 bases short, with 12 bases between. The germline V gene encodes CDR1 MNHEY and CDR2 SVGAGI. The CDR3 sequence: CASIGGVSEAFF. CDR3 bases: TGTGCCAGCATTGGGGGGGTGTCTGAAGCTTTCTTT.

This clone was seen ten or more times. The chain has TRBV29-1 and TRBJ1-2; unclear D gene. Trimming took off 0 bases at V and 8 bases at J, with 13 bases between the two ends. Germline values: CDR1 SQVTM, CDR2 ANQGSEA. CDR3 length: 13 residues. The CDR3 coding sequence is TGCAGCGTTGAAGATTCCGGGGTCGACGGCTACACCTTC. It codes for CSVEDSGVDGYTF.

V usage is TRBV7-3 and J usage is TRBJ2-7, with D possibly being TRBD1 (6 bases). The CDR3 loop spans 15 amino acids. Trimming removed 2 bases from V and 1 base from J, with 12 bases in between. Looked up from germline, CDR1 is SGHTA and CDR2 is FQGTGA. CDR3 bases: TGTGCCAGCAGCTTACTGGCAGGGGAGTCCTACGAGCAGTACTTC. It is translated as CASSLLAGESYEQYF.

This rearrangement joins TRBV27 to TRBJ2-7; 11 bases are a match to TRBD2. The length of the CDR3 is 14 residues. Trimming cost V 3 bases and J 6 bases; bases outside gene matches: 4. Germline V lookup: CDR1 MNHEY, CDR2 SMNVEV (reference sequence). The CDR3 loop is CASSFKLAGAEQYF. As DNA, the CDR3 is TGTGCCAGCAGTTTTAAACTAGCGGGAGCCGAGCAGTACTTC.

The CDR3 region is CASSESTFREQYF. DNA for the CDR3: TGCGCCAGCAGTGAGTCGACCTTCCGCGAGCAGTACTTC. V is TRBV10-1 and J is TRBJ2-7; D is uncertain. The CDR3 spans 13 residues. Germline loops: CDR1 WNHNN, CDR2 SYGVQD (reference sequence). Trimming shortened V by 0 bases and J by 6 bases, and 9 bases separated the two germline ends.

The chain combines TRBV10-3 with TRBJ2-1, with TRBD2 matching over 14 bases. The CDR3 runs to 17 residues. Germline CDR1 and CDR2: ENHRY and SYGVKD. Trimming removed 7 bases from V and 8 bases from J; junction bases left unmatched: 13. This CDR3 is CAITKWGLAGEGDEQFF. In nucleotides, the CDR3 is TGTGCCATCACCAAATGGGGACTAGCGGGAGAGGGGGATGAGCAGTTCTTC.

Only one count was recorded for this clone. The chain joins TRBV28 to TRBJ1-2; D may be TRBD1 (5 bases). Germline V CDR1 and CDR2: MDHEN, SYDVKM. The CDR3 covers 14 residues. V was shortened by 5 bases and J by 6 bases, with 16 bases between the two germline ends. CDR3 region: CASSIPAGGDGYTF. The CDR3 nucleotides read TGTGCCAGCAGTATCCCCGCGGGGGGAGATGGCTACACCTTC.

The chain recombines TRBV4-1 with TRBJ2-1; D is possibly TRBD1 or TRBD2 (5 bases each). V was pared by 4 bases and J by 3 bases, with 16 bases between. This CDR3 spans 16 amino acids. Germline V gives CDR1 MGHRA, CDR2 YSYEKL. The CDR3: CASSLTHSDSYNEQFF. In DNA form, the CDR3 reads TGCGCCAGCAGCCTCACCCATAGCGACAGCTACAATGAGCAGTTCTTC.

This chain connects TRBV10-3 to TRBJ1-1; TRBD1 might be the D (6 bases). This CDR3 comprises 11 residues. Germline V CDR1 and CDR2: ENHRY, SYGVKD. V was pared by 3 bases and J by 8 bases, with 7 bases between. The CDR3 is CAISEGQEAFF. As DNA, the CDR3 is TGTGCCATCAGTGAAGGACAGGAAGCTTTCTTT.

The gene calls are TRBV7-2 and TRBJ1-5; 7 positions match TRBD1. This CDR3 has 14 residues. V was clipped by 2 bases and J by 7 bases; unmatched bases: 5. The V gene's germline CDR1 is SGHTA and CDR2 FQGNSA. The CDR3, as DNA: TGTGCCAGCAGCTTAAGCAGGGGGAACCAGCCCCAGCATTTT. Residues: CASSLSRGNQPQHF.

V and J are TRBV6-5 and TRBJ2-1; D could derive from TRBD1 or TRBD2 (5 bases each). Per the germline V gene, CDR1 is MNHEY and CDR2 is SVGAGI. This CDR3 is built from 14 residues. V lost 6 bases and J 4 bases, leaving 13 bases between the germline ends. CDR3 DNA: TGTGCCAGCAGCCAGAGGGGTTATTACAATGAGCAGTTCTTC. It yields the protein CASSQRGYYNEQFF.

CDR3 region: CANDEGSGGTEAFF. CDR3 sequence (DNA): TGTGCTAATGACGAGGGTTCGGGGGGGACTGAAGCTTTCTTT. The chain has TRBV27 and TRBJ1-1; the D gene is possibly TRBD1 (5 bases). CDR1 is MNHEY and CDR2 is SMNVEV in the germline V gene (reference sequence). The CDR3 contains 14 residues.

V usage is TRBV9 and J usage is TRBJ2-1; 7 bases map to TRBD2. CDR1 is SGDLS and CDR2 is YYNGEE in the germline V gene. V lost 4 bases to trimming and J lost 1 base; unmatched junction nucleotides: 17. The CDR3 runs 19 residues. The CDR3 nucleotides read TGTGCCAGCAGCCGCACCCCTCCCCCTGCGGGAGCTTCCTACAATGAGCAGTTCTTC. It translates to CASSRTPPPAGASYNEQFF.